This T cell receptor (beta chain) came from a study of shared clonotypes between healthy human individuals. Turning to the study itself: Donors, aged 18 to 49, were a couple of women and a few men.

In the source study's methods: ImmunoSEQ output lacked quality scores and full-length reads, limiting matched filtering. Assay: immunoSEQ multiplex PCR; the TCRdb copy retains only in-frame clones and omits some. That table gives V, J and clone size, and the DNA gave D and trimming. The sample comprises a few million clones, approximately 94% of which are singletons, and over 0.12% rests with the top ten. The germline V and J ends were trimmed by 5 bases and 7 bases, with 10 bases remaining between them. The CDR3 covers 12 residues. Germline V gives CDR1 SGHTA, CDR2 FQGNSA. The sample was naive CD4+ T cells sorted from blood. The subset: CD45RA+ positively selected. This TCR was sampled from a man between 18 and 35 years old in good health. The V and J genes are TRBV7-2 and TRBJ2-3; a weak D match, TRBD1 (5 bases). The CDR3 loop is CASSRTGYTQYF. The CDR3 DNA is TGTGCCAGCAGCCGTACAGGTTATACGCAGTATTTT.